This paragraph covers one T cell receptor beta chain sequence. No antigen is known for it. Per-base quality was not reported, and no clone a single base away is much larger than it. The protocol used for the library was the immunoSEQ multiplex PCR assay. For the multiplex PCR, a mixture combining 60 forward primers for TCR Vbeta segments and 13 reverse primers for TCR Jbeta segments was used. The CDR3 region of rearranged TCR beta genes was amplified from genomic DNA by a multiplex PCR assay. The Illumina HiSeq System was used to sequence the amplified TCR beta libraries as 87-base-pair reads. The paper's processing steps were these. A later analysis tallied some 79 million unique TCR beta chains across the 600 to 700 repertoires, and around 10 million of those chains were shared by two or more donors. Raw reads were error-corrected and collapsed into unique sequences by a nearest-neighbor algorithm in which closely related sequences were merged to remove PCR and sequencing errors. V, D and J gene segments were assigned by aligning CDR3 sequences to IMGT reference sequences. Each retained sequence needed at least a six-nucleotide match to both a V gene segment and a J gene segment. Rearrangements were called productive when the CDR3 lacked stop codons and stayed in frame with V and J; all others were non-productive. CDR3 was defined according to IMGT convention as the region running from the second conserved V-encoded cysteine to the conserved J-encoded phenylalanine. Sequences without an unambiguous match to a single V gene segment were excluded from the earlier analysis of over 500 of the donors. In an earlier analysis of some 590 of the donors, V segments were called functional above 56.7% productive rearrangements and were called segregating when the between-donor standard deviation exceeded 5%. A statistical classification framework was built for diagnosing cytomegalovirus status from the catalog of TCR beta chain sequences. In a later analysis, V and J genes were assigned by comparing TCR nucleotide sequences against IMGT/GENE-DB human TR gene sequences. The TCRdist pipeline was used in a later analysis to assign CDR3 sequences and most-parsimonious VDJ recombination scenarios. A later analysis defined each TCR beta chain by its CDR3 amino acid sequence plus V-gene family, and excluded reads lacking a unique V-gene family. To address suspected cross-contamination and a sequencing artifact, a later analysis removed approximately 590 highly shared, low-generation-probability nucleotide sequences. A later analysis calculated a clonal expansion index for each public chain from normalized within-repertoire ranks of inferred template counts. Generation probabilities in a later analysis came from a VDJ recombination model fitted to out-of-frame rearrangements, and those results were checked against IGoR. A later analysis scored TCR-TCR, TCR-HLA and TCR-CMV co-occurrence with hypergeometric tests, applying a repertoire-size bias correction to TCR pairs. To estimate false discovery rates, a later analysis permuted the HLA or CMV assignments 20 times. In a later analysis, co-occurring TCRs were grouped using DBSCAN, and TCRdist sequence similarity was added for clustering within HLA-allele-positive subsets. Repertoires with fewer than 30,000 or more than 120,000 public chains were left out of co-occurrence clustering, as were roughly five repertoires with anomalous nucleotide sharing. The source is immuneACCESS, and TCRdb retained only in-frame sequences with V and J called. Part of the clones is not carried over; for the studies checked, unresolved V genes explain less than half of this, and the remainder is unexplained. D and trimming come from the DNA, and the V and J calls and clone size come from that table. Here the sample has approximately 160,000 clones; roughly 77% occur a single time. The ten top clones hold 2.6% of the sample.

This sample is part of a study of cytomegalovirus exposure and HLA in healthy donors (dated by TCRdb to about 2017). Study-level background: According to an earlier analysis of 550 to 700 of the donors, 150 million to 200 million T cells yielded 90 million to 140 million unique TCR beta sequences and about 300 Gb of sequence data. An early release covering over 500 HLA-typed donors comprised 250 to 350 gigabases of sequencing data and approximately 80 million unique TCR sequences. Among the roughly 390 genotyped donors, approximately 82% belonged to the genetic ancestry cluster associated with self-reported Caucasian donors. The aim of the study was to test whether cataloging public T cell receptors could identify signatures of past pathogen exposure. The study profiled the T cell repertoires of fewer than 850 subjects by immunosequencing and related them to cytomegalovirus serostatus. Along with the approximately 700-subject first cohort, a separate validation cohort of over a hundred different subjects was used. The study combined high-throughput TCR immunosequencing, statistical association of individual TCRs with disease status, and machine learning to predict cytomegalovirus infection status. In a later analysis, previously published TCR beta repertoires from some 640 donors were re-analyzed and high-resolution HLA genotyping was added so that TCR occurrence patterns could be studied. In the later analysis, no new phenotypic data were used to find candidate immune exposures; instead, reliance was placed on TCR beta sequences and their occurrence across donors. An earlier analysis of around 580 of the donors used high-throughput TCR beta sequencing to judge whether each TCR beta V gene segment behaved as functional or pseudogenic. Alongside the repertoire data, information on donor age, sex, ethnicity and CMV serostatus was compiled. Genome-wide SNP genotypes for about 65% of the roughly 670 donors were used in a later genetic analysis, which treated that subset as a discovery cohort. Every discovery cohort repertoire had been produced on one sequencing platform. HLA typing included class I and class II loci at four-digit resolution. The number of donors typed differed by locus, with about 629-640 for A, B, C, DRB1 and DQB1, roughly 520 for DQA1, 600 to 610 for DPA1, and over 400 for DPB1. Roughly five DR-DQ haplotypes were handled as single units for association and clustering, since linkage in the cohort was strong. Across 300 to 500 genotyped donors of the cohort, an average of about 240,000 unique TCR beta nucleotide sequences per donor were sequenced, and around 20% of those sequences were non-productive.

The investigation overall reported the following: A further reported finding was that TCR beta sequences accurately predicted the HLA-A and HLA-B alleles for most subjects in the first cohort. A group of highly shared sequence variants was considered likely to be a technical artifact of the sequencing pipeline. The earlier analysis of about 600 of the donors excluded fewer than 20 rarely observed V segments, including chromosome 9 orphons, because counts were too low. Correlated functional status among segregating V segments might be attributable to linkage disequilibrium, but an unknown experimental factor could not be ruled out. In a later genetic analysis, a missense DCLRE1C variant was associated with V-gene and J-gene trimming of TCR beta chains, and the association was replicated in an independent cohort. Most TCR sequences were observed very rarely across donors, whereas some public TCRs were present in many individuals. When HLA alleles, especially DR and DQ, strongly co-occurred, TCR associations were difficult to assign to individual alleles. Immune exposure information for the cohort was limited to CMV serostatus. According to a later analysis, most CMV-associated TCR beta chains appeared to be HLA-restricted, and the HLA associations seemed to be driven largely by CMV exposure. The classifier was reported to diagnose cytomegalovirus status with high specificity and sensitivity in both the original cohort and the validation cohort. A later analysis found that HLA-associated TCR beta chains were more clonally expanded and had lower generation probabilities than equally common non-associated chains. This cohort had only TCR beta chains sequenced, and the lack of alpha or paired-chain data limited which features could be detected. A few of the identified cytomegalovirus-associated TCR beta chains were confirmed in vitro to be specific for cytomegalovirus antigens. A total of 150 to 200 TCR beta chains were listed by the study as associated with cytomegalovirus. In an earlier analysis of a few hundred of the donors, most TCR beta V segments were observed in productive rearrangements about 87% or about 30% of the time, broadly matching IMGT annotations. Because HLA typing was missing for some donors at each locus, association tests included only the typed subset. The authors suggested that the approach could potentially be extended to other disease states and immunological phenotypes. In a later analysis, the rate of TCR association differed among HLA loci, with DRB1 alleles having the most associated TCRs and HLA-C alleles having the fewest. According to a later genetic analysis, donors in an Asian-associated ancestry cluster had fewer N-insertions in productive TCRs than the approximately 650-donor mean. At a false discovery rate of 0.05, a later analysis linked about 16,000 TCR beta sequences to specific HLA alleles. Presence/absence analyses assumed roughly uniform sequencing depth across donors, an assumption that may not hold. Some IMGT-functional V segments, including TRBV6-2 and TRBV6-3, could not be told apart with the 87-base-pair reads, so those segments were excluded. Several of the top co-occurrence clusters appeared to be linked to parvovirus B19, influenza, CMV and Epstein-Barr virus, according to a later analysis.

The CDR3 runs 15 residues from the cysteine to the phenylalanine. Only the CDR3 part of the read is kept: 45 bases, read in frame from the first base. CDR1 and CDR2 were assigned from the germline V gene as MNHEY and SVGAGI. V is cut back by 4 bases and J by 8 bases, with 11 bases in the junction unmatched. The cohort consisted of 670 or so healthy bone marrow donors. At the time of sampling, all cohort members were nominally healthy, though unrecorded immune exposures were likely present. The donor tested CMV seropositive and was one of the 289 seropositive cohort members. A peripheral blood sample was provided by each donor, and peripheral blood mononuclear cells were used for TCR beta sequencing. Genomic DNA extraction from the blood cell samples was performed with the Qiagen DNeasy Blood Extraction Kit.

This receptor was taken from a woman between 40 and 50 years old in good health and CMV-seropositive. Sample: PBMCs. Here the chain combines TRBV6-5 and TRBJ2-7, with 10 central nucleotides matching TRBD2. Here the CDR3 is given as CASSSETSGWRKQYF. The nucleotides read TGTGCCAGCAGTTCGGAGACTAGCGGGTGGAGGAAGCAGTACTTC.